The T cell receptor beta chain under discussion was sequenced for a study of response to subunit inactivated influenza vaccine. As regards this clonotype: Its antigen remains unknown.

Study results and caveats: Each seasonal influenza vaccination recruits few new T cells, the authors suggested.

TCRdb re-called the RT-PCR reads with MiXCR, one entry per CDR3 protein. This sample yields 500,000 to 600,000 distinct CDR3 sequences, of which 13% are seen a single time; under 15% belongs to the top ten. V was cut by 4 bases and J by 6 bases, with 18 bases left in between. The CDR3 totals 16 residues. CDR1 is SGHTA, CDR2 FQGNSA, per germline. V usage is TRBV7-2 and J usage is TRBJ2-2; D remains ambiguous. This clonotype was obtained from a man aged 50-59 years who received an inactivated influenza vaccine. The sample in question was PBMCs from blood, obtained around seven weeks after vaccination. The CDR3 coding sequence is TGTGCCAGCAGCTCCCCTTTCCTAGTGGTGGCCGGGGAGCTGTTTTTT. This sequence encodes CASSSPFLVVAGELFF. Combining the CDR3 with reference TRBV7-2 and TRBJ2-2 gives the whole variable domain GAGVSQSPSNKVTEKGKDVELRCDPISGHTALYWYRQSLGQGLEFLIYFQGNSAPDKSGLPSDRFSAERTGGSVSTLTIQRTQQEDSAVYLCASSSPFLVVAGELFFGEGSRLTVL.